The 4 T cell receptor beta chains below all came from one sample that was sequenced in a study of shared clonotypes between healthy human individuals. Assay: immunoSEQ multiplex PCR; the TCRdb copy retains only in-frame clones and omits some. The repertoire holds approximately 500,000 clones, with 81% as singletons. Material: PBMCs. These receptors originate from a woman in her thirties or forties in good health. Some clones in this sample may be carry-over from other donors' samples.

The V call is TRBV15, the J call TRBJ2-7; a weak D match, TRBD1 (6 bases). The CDR3 loop spans 15 amino acids. Germline CDR1 and CDR2: LNHNV and YYDKDF (reference sequence). Trimming took off 0 bases at V and 4 bases at J, with 13 bases between the two ends. CDR3: CATSRDLRQEYEQYF. CDR3 nucleotides: TGTGCCACCAGCAGAGATTTGAGACAGGAGTACGAGCAGTACTTC.

A remark on this clone: A far larger clone is one nucleotide away, so this likely arose from a read error. This rearrangement joins TRBV5-1 to TRBJ1-1; a weak D match, TRBD1 (6 bases). The CDR3 has 13 residues. From germline, CDR1 is SGHRS and CDR2 YFSETQ. V was pared by 3 bases and J by 7 bases, with 13 bases between. Here the CDR3 DNA reads TGCGCCAGCAGCTCGCGTGGGGGCCTTGAAGCTTTCTTT. It encodes CASSSRGGLEAFF.

With regard to this clone: This probably arose from a read error, given a far larger clone one base away. The chain uses TRBV28 and TRBJ1-5; D unclear. This CDR3 spans 17 amino acids. In germline, CDR1 is MDHEN, CDR2 SYDVKM. The CDR3 loop reads CTSSFSIQQHSNQPQHF. The CDR3 nucleotides are TGTACCAGCAGTTTTTCTATTCAGCAGCATAGCAATCAGCCCCAGCATTTT.

V and J are TRBV27 and TRBJ2-3; D gene unclear. The CDR3 contains 16 residues. Germline CDR1 and CDR2: MNHEY and SMNVEV (reference sequence). The V end lost 6 bases, the J end lost 0 bases, and 16 bases lay between the germline ends. CDR3 sequence: CASRDLDGPSTDTQYF. CDR3 in DNA: TGTGCCAGCAGAGATTTAGACGGCCCGAGCACAGATACGCAGTATTTT.